This TCR beta chain was sequenced during a study of T cell responses to AZD1222 COVID-19 vaccine. CDR3 length equals 13 residues. V dropped 8 bases and J dropped 4; count of bases not matched to a gene: 7. The protocol was immunoSEQ multiplex PCR, while the TCRdb copy is restricted to in-frame clones and leaves out a portion. Of 43,000 or so clones listed, less than 95% were seen once; the top ten hold over 30%. Doses given second, at about 4 or about 12 weeks, were pooled. The clonotype originates from an adult who received the AZD1222 COVID-19 vaccine. The chain has TRBV12-3 or TRBV12-4 and TRBJ2-5; 7 bases are shared with TRBD2. The source material was peripheral blood, sampled 28 days after the second AZD1222 dose. The CDR3 nucleotides are TGTGCCAGCGGCCTGGGACTAACAGAGACCCAGTACTTC. The encoded protein is CASGLGLTETQYF.